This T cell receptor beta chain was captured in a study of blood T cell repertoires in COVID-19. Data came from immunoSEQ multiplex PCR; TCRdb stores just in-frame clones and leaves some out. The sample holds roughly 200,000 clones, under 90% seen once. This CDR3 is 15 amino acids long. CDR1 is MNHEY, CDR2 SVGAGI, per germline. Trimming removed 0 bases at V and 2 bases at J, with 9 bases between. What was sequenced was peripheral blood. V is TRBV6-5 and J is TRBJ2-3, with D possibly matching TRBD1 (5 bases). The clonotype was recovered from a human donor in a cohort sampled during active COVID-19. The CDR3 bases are TGTGCCAGCAGTTACTCGGGGCAGAACACAGATACGCAGTATTTT. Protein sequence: CASSYSGQNTDTQYF.